Here is one TCR beta chain with its context. Its antigen is still unknown. These data come from a study of regulatory T cells in long-lasting Graves disease. General observations from the study: Possibly, too few samples lowered accuracy. Persistent Graves' patients showed a TCR diversity that was lower than that of newly diagnosed ones. Segments TRBV28, TRBJ1-2 and TRBJ2-5 showed preferential usage in persistent disease.

The CDR3 contains 16 residues. Germline CDR1 and CDR2: MNHEY and SVGEGT. V lost 2 bases to trimming and J lost 0 bases, with 13 bases between them. The time point was: persistent/refractory GD, antithyroid drugs over 5 years with positive TRAb. PBMC RNA served as the TCR library source. Per American Thyroid Association guidelines, Graves' disease was diagnosed. CDR3-region Arm-PCR and iRepertoire HTBI primers produced the TCR beta libraries. Via MiXCR, TCRdb re-called the multiplex PCR reads, giving one row per CDR3 protein. The table shows 350,000 to 450,000 distinct CDR3 sequences, with 23% occurring only once.

The sequence derives from a middle-aged woman with Graves disease. The rearrangement links TRBV6-2 or TRBV6-3 to TRBJ2-5; maybe TRBD2 (5 bases). The specimen comprised peripheral blood mononuclear cells (PBMCs), sampled when the disease was refractory, from a patient treated with antithyroid drugs. This chain's CDR3 is CASSYVGGLYQETQYF. DNA of the CDR3: TGTGCCAGCAGTTACGTGGGCGGGCTATACCAAGAGACCCAGTACTTC.